This T cell receptor (beta chain) was recorded in a study of cytomegalovirus exposure and HLA in healthy donors listed by TCRdb under 2017. About the study as a whole: An earlier analysis of roughly 500 of the donors reported approximately 280 Gb of sequence data and 95 million to 130 million unique TCR beta sequences obtained from 180 million or so T cells. About 300 gigabases of sequencing data and tens of millions of unique TCR sequences made up an early release that covered 500 to 700 HLA-typed donors. Of the 300 to 400 genotyped donors, about 80% fell in the genetic ancestry cluster associated with self-reported Caucasian donors. The study was designed to test whether signatures of past pathogen exposure could be identified by cataloging public T cell receptors. Using immunosequencing, the study profiled T cell repertoires from 500 to 800 subjects and related those repertoires to cytomegalovirus serostatus. Besides the first cohort of more than 650 subjects, a separate validation cohort made up of over 95 different subjects was used. To predict cytomegalovirus infection status, the study brought together high-throughput TCR immunosequencing, statistical association of individual TCRs with disease status, and machine learning. To study patterns of TCR occurrence, a later analysis re-analyzed previously published TCR beta repertoires from 700 or so donors and added high-resolution HLA genotyping. Rather than using new phenotypic data, the later analysis identified candidate immune exposures from TCR beta sequences and from how often those sequences occurred across donors. An earlier analysis of 587 of the donors used high-throughput TCR beta sequencing to judge whether each TCR beta V gene segment behaved as functional or pseudogenic. Donor age, sex, ethnicity and CMV serostatus were collected together with the repertoire data. A later genetic analysis used genome-wide SNP genotypes for about 65% of the 666 donors, treating that subset as a discovery cohort. All discovery cohort repertoires had been generated using a single sequencing platform. Both class I and class II loci were covered by HLA typing, at four-digit resolution. Typing coverage varied by locus: roughly 620-630 donors for A, B, C, DRB1 and DQB1; approximately 500 for DQA1; more than 600 for DPA1; around 450 for DPB1. Roughly 5 DR-DQ haplotypes were handled as single units for association and clustering because linkage in the cohort was strong. On average, roughly 250,000 unique TCR beta nucleotide sequences were sequenced per donor among fewer than 500 genotyped donors of the cohort, with roughly a sixth of those sequences being non-productive. General conclusions and limits of the study: The classifier was reported to diagnose cytomegalovirus status with high specificity and sensitivity in both the original and validation cohorts. In vitro tests confirmed that a few of the cytomegalovirus-associated TCR beta chains recognize cytomegalovirus antigens. In a later genetic analysis, a missense DCLRE1C variant was associated with V-gene and J-gene trimming of TCR beta chains, and the association was replicated in an independent cohort. HLA typing was unavailable for some donors at each locus, so association tests used only the typed subset. Some IMGT-functional V segments, including TRBV6-2 and TRBV6-3, could not be told apart with the 87-base-pair reads, so those segments were excluded. Immune exposure information for the cohort was limited to CMV serostatus. According to a later genetic analysis, donors in an Asian-associated ancestry cluster had fewer N-insertions in productive TCRs than the approximately 700-donor mean. Presence/absence analyses assumed roughly uniform sequencing depth across donors, an assumption that may not hold. While some public TCRs were present in many individuals, most TCR sequences turned up only very rarely across donors. A further reported finding was that TCR beta sequences accurately predicted the HLA-A and HLA-B alleles for most subjects in the first cohort. A group of highly shared sequence variants was considered likely to be a technical artifact of the sequencing pipeline. The authors suggested that the approach could potentially be generalized to other disease states and immunological phenotypes. This cohort had only TCR beta chains sequenced, and the lack of alpha or paired-chain data limited which features could be detected. A total of some 180 TCR beta chains were listed by the study as associated with cytomegalovirus. Because counts were too low, under 20 rarely observed V segments, including chromosome 9 orphons, were left out of the earlier analysis of approximately 500 of the donors. Linkage disequilibrium might explain the correlated functional status among segregating V segments, but an unknown experimental factor could not be ruled out. Several of the top co-occurrence clusters appeared to be linked to parvovirus B19, influenza, CMV and Epstein-Barr virus, according to a later analysis. Assigning TCR associations to individual alleles was difficult when HLA alleles, especially DR and DQ, strongly co-occurred. In a later analysis, HLA-associated TCR beta chains showed more clonal expansion and lower generation probabilities than non-associated chains that were equally common. In an earlier analysis of approximately 590 of the donors, most TCR beta V segments appeared in productive rearrangements about 87% or about 30% of the time, broadly matching IMGT annotations. At a false discovery rate of 0.05, a later analysis linked under 20,000 TCR beta sequences to specific HLA alleles. In a later analysis, the rate of TCR association differed among HLA loci, with DRB1 alleles having the most associated TCRs and HLA-C alleles having the fewest. In a later analysis, most CMV-associated TCR beta chains were found to appear HLA-restricted, with HLA associations seemingly driven largely by CMV exposure.

Receptor libraries were prepared by the immunoSEQ multiplex PCR assay. A mixture of 60 forward primers for TCR Vbeta segments and 13 reverse primers for TCR Jbeta segments was used in the multiplex PCR. The CDR3 region of rearranged TCR beta genes was amplified from genomic DNA by a multiplex PCR assay. On the Illumina HiSeq System, the amplified TCR beta libraries were sequenced as 87-base-pair reads. Per the original workflow: Across the 670 or so repertoires, a later analysis counted tens of millions of unique TCR beta chains, some 11 million of which were shared by at least two donors. Raw reads were error-corrected and collapsed into unique sequences by a nearest-neighbor algorithm in which closely related sequences were merged to remove PCR and sequencing errors. V, D and J gene segments were assigned by aligning CDR3 sequences to IMGT reference sequences. For a sequence to be retained, a match of at least six nucleotides was required to both a V gene segment and a J gene segment. Rearrangements were called productive when the CDR3 lacked stop codons and stayed in frame with V and J; all others were non-productive. CDR3 was defined according to IMGT convention as the region running from the second conserved V-encoded cysteine to the conserved J-encoded phenylalanine. In an earlier analysis of around 600 of the donors, sequences lacking an unambiguous match to a single V gene segment were excluded. In an earlier analysis of approximately 590 of the donors, V segments were called functional above 56.7% productive rearrangements and were called segregating when the between-donor standard deviation exceeded 5%. A statistical classification framework was developed to diagnose cytomegalovirus status using the catalog of TCR beta chain sequences. V and J gene assignment, in a later analysis, came from comparing TCR nucleotide sequences with IMGT/GENE-DB human TR gene sequences. In a later analysis, CDR3 sequences and most-parsimonious VDJ recombination scenarios were assigned using the TCRdist pipeline. A later analysis defined each TCR beta chain by its CDR3 amino acid sequence plus V-gene family, and excluded reads lacking a unique V-gene family. As a way to deal with suspected cross-contamination and a sequencing artifact, a later analysis dropped roughly 620 nucleotide sequences that were highly shared and had low generation probability. A later analysis calculated a clonal expansion index for each public chain from normalized within-repertoire ranks of inferred template counts. In a later analysis, generation probabilities were computed with a VDJ recombination model fitted to out-of-frame rearrangements, and the resulting probabilities were checked against IGoR. Hypergeometric tests were used in a later analysis to score TCR-TCR, TCR-HLA and TCR-CMV co-occurrence, with a repertoire-size bias correction applied to the TCR pairs. A later analysis estimated false discovery rates by permuting HLA or CMV assignments 20 times. In a later analysis, co-occurring TCRs were grouped using DBSCAN, with TCRdist sequence similarity added in when clustering inside HLA-allele-positive subsets. Repertoires with fewer than 30,000 or more than 120,000 public chains, plus five repertoires with anomalous nucleotide sharing, were excluded from co-occurrence clustering. TCRdb took over this immuneACCESS table, retaining in-frame rearrangements with V and J assigned. Such tables are incomplete; in checked studies, under half of the missing clones stem from an unresolved V gene, and the remainder is unexplained. V and J calls and clone size are those listed in that table; D and trimming were worked out from the DNA. Present in this sample are approximately 88,000 clones, 60% to 80% of which were seen just once. The ten most abundant clones make up less than 9.5% of the sample.

V is cut back by 3 bases and J by 10 bases, with 6 bases in the junction unmatched. From a lookup of the germline V gene, CDR1 and CDR2 are KGHSH and LQKENI. Including cysteine and phenylalanine, the CDR3 has 14 amino acids. The only DNA kept is the CDR3, 42 bases in frame from the first base. Points on this clone: There is no known antigen for this receptor. It has no much larger one-base neighbor in the sample; base qualities were not kept.

The cohort comprised several hundred healthy bone marrow donors. All cohort members were sampled while nominally healthy, although unrecorded immune exposures were likely present. The donor tested CMV seropositive, placing the donor among the 289 seropositive members of the cohort. A peripheral blood sample was collected from each donor, and TCR beta sequencing was performed on peripheral blood mononuclear cells. The Qiagen DNeasy Blood Extraction Kit was used to extract genomic DNA from the blood cell samples. Sequencing was carried out using PBMCs. The sequence links TRBV18 to TRBJ1-1; TRBD1 agrees with 12 junctional bases. The clonotype comes from a man aged 50-59 years in good health and CMV-seropositive. The DNA reads as follows: TGTGCCAGCTCACCGGGACAGGGGGCTATGGGAGCTTTCTTT. This sequence encodes CASSPGQGAMGAFF.